This is a list of T cell receptor beta chains from one sample in a study of regulatory T cells in long-lasting Graves disease. TCRdb redid the calling of the multiplex PCR reads with MiXCR, one entry per CDR3 protein. The profile covers some 490,000 distinct CDR3 sequences, with approximately 12% appearing a single time and about 8.9% taken by the ten largest. The same data also contributed to another study, on T cells in Graves' hyperthyroidism and ophthalmopathy.

The material was peripheral blood mononuclear cells (PBMCs), obtained at new diagnosis, from a patient treated with antithyroid drugs. The receptors were gathered from a woman aged 30 to 39 with Graves disease. The conserved cysteine and the conserved F or W are not part of the CDR3 here. The order of the fields is V gene, D gene, CDR3 protein. A D gene is named only where the DNA matches it firmly.

V: TRBV7-2; D: -; CDR3: ASSLGGGGTPGYT
V: TRBV20-1; D: TRBD2; CDR3: SAQPSGRGDTQY
V: TRBV12-5; D: -; CDR3: ASAQMGPNYEQY
V: TRBV6-2/TRBV6-3; D: -; CDR3: ASNPGTEKTYEQY
V: TRBV6-1; D: TRBD1; CDR3: ASRATGNEQY
V: TRBV5-6; D: -; CDR3: ASSLSNWITDTQY
V: TRBV19; D: -; CDR3: ATRAPGFRKTQY
V: TRBV24-1; D: -; CDR3: ATSGYSGANYGYT
V: TRBV28; D: -; CDR3: ASSLYMGRGYT
V: TRBV2; D: TRBD2; CDR3: ASSVYAGVRTDTQY
V: TRBV10-3; D: TRBD1; CDR3: AISTGAANYGYT
V: TRBV6-1; D: -; CDR3: ASRLTGIAEAF
V: TRBV5-6; D: -; CDR3: ASSLVVASTGELF
V: TRBV6-2/TRBV6-3; D: -; CDR3: ASSYSLRRPNTEAF
V: TRBV4-1; D: -; CDR3: ASSLPGHLQETQY
V: TRBV27; D: -; CDR3: ASSFPYEQY
V: TRBV30; D: -; CDR3: AWSPSSTIY
V: TRBV2; D: TRBD1; CDR3: ASSGTGLHEQF
V: TRBV6-5; D: TRBD2; CDR3: ASSNLGLADPKETQY
V: TRBV5-5; D: -; CDR3: ASSLIQGNTEAF
V: TRBV7-9; D: TRBD1; CDR3: ASSPLTGWDTEAF
V: TRBV27; D: -; CDR3: ASSLDGYNEQF
V: TRBV10-2; D: -; CDR3: ASSGNLLGQAGENFYGYT
V: TRBV20-1; D: TRBD2; CDR3: SARDSAGGGGEQY
V: TRBV20-1; D: -; CDR3: SARVAGGPGPQH
V: TRBV12-3/TRBV12-4; D: -; CDR3: ASSGSYSGANVLT
V: TRBV7-9; D: -; CDR3: ASSLDSDTEAF
V: TRBV12-3/TRBV12-4; D: -; CDR3: ASSFTEGGQPQH
V: TRBV5-1; D: -; CDR3: ASSSQPASPTQY
V: TRBV20-1; D: -; CDR3: SARDGGSGYT
V: TRBV3-1; D: -; CDR3: ASSQTAGLDETQY
V: TRBV6-2/TRBV6-3; D: -; CDR3: ASTDGSVMNTEAF